This T cell receptor (beta chain) appears in the sequencing data of a study of shared clonotypes between healthy human individuals. As for the study in general: A donor's plate count was three for CD4 naive and three for CD4 memory; CD8 naive had two and CD8 memory one. Study-level findings and limits: Researchers found naive subsets generally carried larger estimated richness than memory subsets.

From germline, CDR1 is MGHDK and CDR2 SYGVNS. The trim removed 1 base at V and 3 bases at J, leaving 7 bases unmatched. The CDR3 is made up of 16 amino acids. Some 30,000 T cell genomes, or about 200 ng DNA, went into the sorted-subset replicate PCRs. The table came from immunoSEQ multiplex PCR; TCRdb's copy has only in-frame clones and leaves some out. The sample has 2 million to 2.5 million clones, 80% to 95% seen once. Regarding this clone: Its target is unknown.

Naive CD45RA+ and memory CD45RA-negative subsets were split from CD4+ cells. The receptor comes from a man younger than 35 in good health. Some clones in this sample may be carry-over from other donors' samples. The J gene is TRBJ2-5, the V gene TRBV25-1, with 8 positions matching TRBD1. The sequenced material came from naive CD4+ T cells from PBMCs. The subset is: CD45RA+ positively selected. The CDR3 region is CASSELGAGGEETQYF. CDR3 DNA sequence: TGTGCCAGCAGTGAATTGGGTGCAGGGGGCGAAGAGACCCAGTACTTC.